Detailed here is one T cell receptor beta chain. Amplification yielded TCR beta CDR3 regions, with RNA transcripts as the source. Carried out on the TCR CDR3, a first-round RT-PCR used the HTBI primer set. Using its own MiXCR run on the multiplex PCR reads, TCRdb lists one record per CDR3 protein. The table lists roughly 110,000 distinct CDR3 sequences, approximately 16% of them singletons. This specimen comes from a study of T cells in Graves' hyperthyroidism and ophthalmopathy. There are 15 residues in the CDR3. Trimming took 0 bases from V and 10 from J, leaving 19 bases between them. CDR1 is SGHKS and CDR2 is YYEKEE in the germline V gene (reference sequence).

This TCR came from a woman aged 50 to 60 with Graves' hyperthyroidism. Sequenced sample: blood. The chain combines TRBV5-5 with TRBJ1-1, with D possibly matching TRBD1 (5 bases). This CDR3 is CASSLDPGRGWGAFF. CDR3 sequence (DNA): TGTGCCAGCAGCTTGGACCCGGGACGAGGGTGGGGAGCTTTCTTT.